Presented here are 30 T cell receptor beta chains from one specimen sequenced in a study of a mutant IDH1 vaccine in newly diagnosed glioma. The time point was: week 11, during vaccination. In every dose of vaccine, 300 ug of mutant IDH1 20-mer peptide was given alongside topical imiquimod. This table comes from immunoSEQ multiplex PCR, and its TCRdb copy is limited to in-frame clones, with some not included. This table has about 60,000 clones, less than 85% appearing once. Antigen specificity for these receptors is unknown. The input for sequencing was PBMCs, taken from a glioma patient whose treatment included an IDH1 peptide vaccine. The source of these receptors is a man under 40 with glioma.

V gene TRBV5-4 combines with J gene TRBJ2-3, with 13 bases fitting TRBD2. CDR3 length: 18 amino acids. V lost 6 bases to trimming and J lost 2 bases; unmatched junction nucleotides: 12. Per the germline V gene, CDR1 is SGHNT and CDR2 is YYREEE (reference sequence). The CDR3 spells CASTRGLAGPTPTDTQYF. The CDR3 DNA sequence: TGTGCCAGCACCAGGGGACTAGCGGGACCAACCCCCACAGATACGCAGTATTTT.

This clone was counted between two and nine times. The gene calls are TRBV6-6 and TRBJ1-5; 9 bases map to TRBD1. Germline CDR1 and CDR2: MNHNY and SVGAGI (reference sequence). The CDR3 is made up of 14 amino acids. With V trimmed by 4 bases and J by 7 bases, 5 bases remained unmatched. The CDR3 region has the DNA TGTGCCAGCAGTTCGGGACAGGGATCCCAGCCCCAGCATTTT. Its protein product is CASSSGQGSQPQHF.

The chain combines TRBV5-4 with TRBJ2-3; 9 positions agree with TRBD2. The J segment lost 4 bases and the V segment lost 3 bases, leaving 9 bases of the junction unmatched. The CDR3 is 16 amino acids. Germline CDR1 and CDR2: SGHNT and YYREEE (reference sequence). The CDR3 reads CASSSPREGGPDTQYF. CDR3 sequence (DNA): TGTGCCAGCAGCTCTCCGCGGGAGGGGGGCCCAGATACGCAGTATTTT.

The chain employs TRBV2 and TRBJ2-7; D is ambiguous. Looked up from germline, CDR1 is SNHLY and CDR2 is FYNNEI. The ends were cut back, 3 bases at V and 3 bases at J, with 6 bases in the middle. The CDR3 loop spans 12 amino acids. CDR3 protein: CASSEVVYEQYF. The CDR3 DNA is TGTGCCAGCAGTGAGGTCGTCTACGAGCAGTACTTC.

This chain joins TRBV29-1 and TRBJ2-3, with 11 bases matching TRBD2. In germline, CDR1 is SQVTM, CDR2 ANQGSEA. The CDR3 loop spans 15 amino acids. J gave up 1 base and V 4 bases, and 4 bases lay outside the gene matches. The DNA for the CDR3 is TGCAGCGTTGCCGGACTAGCGGGTGGCACAGATACGCAGTATTTT. Translated, it gives CSVAGLAGGTDTQYF.

The J gene is TRBJ1-2, the V gene TRBV28; unclear D gene. V lost 6 bases and J 0 bases, leaving 8 bases between the germline ends. The CDR3 sequence is 13 residues long. Germline assignment: CDR1 MDHEN and CDR2 SYDVKM. The CDR3 loop reads CASSPPANYGYTF. The CDR3 region has the DNA TGTGCCAGCAGCCCCCCCGCTAACTATGGCTACACCTTC.

The chain is built from TRBV7-2 and TRBJ1-5; unclear D gene. The V end lost 1 base, the J end lost 4 bases, and 11 bases lay between the germline ends. The CDR3 runs to 15 residues. The germline V gene has CDR1 SGHTA and CDR2 FQGNSA. The CDR3, as DNA: TGTGCCAGCAGCTTAGATGGCCGGCTGAATCAGCCCCAGCATTTT. As protein: CASSLDGRLNQPQHF.

The chain has TRBV5-1 and TRBJ2-2; no definite D call. The CDR3 contains 14 residues. V lost 0 bases, J lost 5 bases, and 8 bases lay in between. Germline V CDR1 and CDR2: SGHRS, YFSETQ. The CDR3 region has the DNA TGCGCCAGCAGCTTGGCACAGCCAACCGGGGAGCTGTTTTTT. Its protein product is CASSLAQPTGELFF.

V is TRBV5-1 and J is TRBJ2-7; 7 positions match TRBD1. J was trimmed by 1 base and V by 4 bases; bases with no gene match: 8. Germline-derived CDR1 and CDR2 are SGHRS and YFSETQ. The CDR3 loop spans 15 amino acids. CDR3 sequence (DNA): TGCGCCAGCAGCGCGAGACAGGGAACATCCTACGAGCAGTACTTC. It encodes CASSARQGTSYEQYF.

This chain joins TRBV2 and TRBJ2-1; 10 bases map to TRBD1. With V trimmed by 2 bases and J by 7 bases, 2 bases remained unmatched. The CDR3 runs 14 residues. CDR1 is SNHLY and CDR2 is FYNNEI in the germline V gene. Written as DNA, the CDR3 is TGTGCCAGCAGTGAAACGGGACAGGGGAATGAGCAGTTCTTC. This translates into CASSETGQGNEQFF.

In its sample, this clone was seen once. This chain uses TRBV7-6 with TRBJ2-1, with TRBD2 matching over 12 bases. The CDR3 runs to 15 residues. V was pared by 3 bases and J by 6 bases, with 3 bases of the junction left unmatched. Germline CDR1 and CDR2: SGHVS and FNYEAQ. As DNA, the CDR3 is TGTGCCAGCAGCTTGGGACTAGCGGGTGTCAATGAGCAGTTCTTC. Residues: CASSLGLAGVNEQFF.

This clone showed up just a few times. The V gene is TRBV7-2, the J gene TRBJ2-5, with a tentative D call TRBD1 (5 bases). The CDR3 runs to 15 residues. Trimming removed 5 bases from V and 3 bases from J, with 16 bases in between. Germline V lookup: CDR1 SGHTA, CDR2 FQGNSA. As DNA, the CDR3 is TGTGCCAGCAGCGGCTGGGGCCTATATAAAGAGACCCAGTACTTC. Its protein is CASSGWGLYKETQYF.

The chain carries TRBV6-1 and TRBJ2-7; D remains ambiguous. This CDR3 has 15 amino acids. Germline CDR1 is MNHNS and CDR2 is SASEGT. Trimming pared 2 bases from V and 5 bases from J, leaving 16 bases between. The CDR3 here is CASSETPASRDEQYF. The CDR3 DNA is TGTGCCAGCAGTGAAACCCCGGCGTCTAGGGACGAGCAGTACTTC.

This clone appeared a few times. The chain employs TRBV5-6 and TRBJ1-4, with 7 bases identical to TRBD1. With V trimmed by 0 bases and J by 8 bases, 7 bases remained unmatched. Germline values: CDR1 SGHDT, CDR2 YYEEEE. The CDR3 has 15 residues. The CDR3 loop reads CASSLAKGAGEKLFF. As DNA, the CDR3 is TGTGCCAGCAGCTTGGCCAAGGGGGCTGGCGAAAAACTGTTTTTT.

This clone occurred a few times. This chain connects TRBV7-3 to TRBJ1-6, with a possible D match to TRBD1 (6 bases). CDR1 is SGHTA and CDR2 is FQGTGA in the germline V gene. The germline V and J ends were trimmed by 5 bases and 6 bases, with 14 bases remaining between them. The length of the CDR3 is 15 residues. The CDR3: CASSPFGGANSPLHF. The CDR3 nucleotides are TGTGCCAGCAGCCCGTTCGGGGGGGCTAATTCACCCCTCCACTTT.

CDR3: CASSPQRGGRGNIQYF. DNA of the CDR3: TGTGCCAGCTCACCACAGCGGGGGGGCCGAGGAAACATTCAGTACTTC. The chain carries TRBV18 and TRBJ2-4; 10 nucleotides line up with TRBD2. This CDR3 spans 16 amino acids. Germline V gene lookup returns CDR1 KGHSH and CDR2 LQKENI. J lost 6 bases, V lost 1 base, and 6 bases had no gene match.

The chain carries TRBV7-9 and TRBJ2-3; 8 bases line up with TRBD2. Losses at the gene ends were 5 bases for V and 2 bases for J; bases not matched to a gene: 9. Germline CDR1 reads SEHNR; CDR2 reads FQNEAQ (reference sequence). CDR3 length equals 16 residues. The DNA of the CDR3 is TGTGCCAGCAGCGCCATAGCGGGACCCGACACAGATACGCAGTATTTT. It translates to CASSAIAGPDTDTQYF.

The rearrangement links TRBV6-1 to TRBJ1-1, with no clear D. The CDR3 is 15 residues long. In germline, CDR1 is MNHNS, CDR2 SASEGT. V was cut by 4 bases and J by 1 base, with 13 bases left in between. The DNA for the CDR3 is TGTGCCAGCAGTGCCGGCGGTCATACGAACACTGAAGCTTTCTTT. Amino acids: CASSAGGHTNTEAFF.

V usage is TRBV6-5 and J usage is TRBJ1-4; 8 bases match TRBD1. J lost 7 bases, V lost 6 bases, and 10 bases had no gene match. Germline loops: CDR1 MNHEY, CDR2 SVGAGI. CDR3 length: 15 amino acids. CDR3 in DNA: TGTGCCAGCAGCCCGTCAGGGGGCACAGGTGAAAAACTGTTTTTT. It encodes CASSPSGGTGEKLFF.

The CDR3 protein is CASSLGRIEAFF. As DNA, the CDR3 is TGTGCCAGCAGCCTAGGACGGATTGAAGCTTTCTTT. The chain carries TRBV7-9 and TRBJ1-1; the D is unclear. This CDR3 has 12 amino acids. Germline V gene sequence: CDR1 SEHNR, CDR2 FQNEAQ (reference sequence). V was clipped by 5 bases and J by 7 bases, with 11 bases between them.

V usage is TRBV5-4 and J usage is TRBJ1-6, with 7 bases fitting TRBD1. This CDR3 is built from 16 residues. CDR1 is SGHNT and CDR2 is YYREEE in the germline V gene (reference sequence). V lost 6 bases and J lost 2; bases outside the gene matches: 8. CDR3 bases: TGTGCCAGCACCATACAACAGGGGACCTATAATTCACCCCTCCACTTT. Translated: CASTIQQGTYNSPLHF. Combining the CDR3 with reference TRBV5-4 and TRBJ1-6 gives the whole variable domain ETGVTQSPTHLIKTRGQQVTLRCSSQSGHNTVSWYQQALGQGPQFIFQYYREEENGRGNFPPRFSGLQFPNYSSELNVNALELDDSALYLCASTIQQGTYNSPLHFGNGTRLTVT.

The V call is TRBV7-2, the J call TRBJ2-3; 13 nucleotides match TRBD2. Trimming cost V 3 bases and J 4 bases; bases outside gene matches: 1. The CDR3 has 15 residues. Per germline, CDR1 SGHTA and CDR2 FQGNSA. CDR3 amino acids: CASSFGLAGADTQYF. CDR3 in DNA: TGTGCCAGCAGCTTCGGACTAGCGGGAGCAGATACGCAGTATTTT.

This chain uses TRBV7-3 with TRBJ2-5; a weak D match, TRBD2 (5 bases). The V end lost 4 bases, the J end lost 5 bases, and 17 bases lay between the germline ends. CDR3 length equals 15 residues. The germline V gene encodes CDR1 SGHTA and CDR2 FQGTGA. CDR3 nucleotide sequence: TGTGCCAGCAGCTCCTTCCCCGGGATGGGGGAGACCCAGTACTTC. Protein: CASSSFPGMGETQYF.

The chain joins TRBV27 to TRBJ1-2, with D possibly matching TRBD1 (5 bases). With 1 base removed from V and 7 bases from J, the gap between germline ends came to 13 bases. CDR3 length equals 14 residues. Per germline, CDR1 MNHEY and CDR2 SMNVEV (reference sequence). The CDR3 DNA reads TGTGCCAGCAGTTTATTGGGGGAATTCGGTGGCTACACCTTC. It codes for CASSLLGEFGGYTF.

This clone was seen more than once but under ten times. The identical CDR3 is also encoded by other nucleotide sequences in the sample. This chain joins TRBV29-1 and TRBJ1-1; no firm D call. The CDR3 is 11 residues long. Looked up from germline, CDR1 is SQVTM and CDR2 is ANQGSEA. V shed 4 bases and J shed 3 bases, with 6 bases lying between them. Written as DNA, the CDR3 is TGCAGCGTTGTAGGGTACACTGAAGCTTTCTTT. It is translated as CSVVGYTEAFF.

This chain uses TRBV6-4 with TRBJ2-7; the match to TRBD2 covers 12 bases. The ends lost 8 bases at V and 2 bases at J; junction bases unmatched: 13. The CDR3 contains 17 residues. Germline-derived CDR1 and CDR2 are MRHNA and SNTAGT. The CDR3 DNA reads TGTGCCAGCGATGGACTAGCGGGGTTCCCGTCTCCCTACGAGCAGTACTTC. This encodes CASDGLAGFPSPYEQYF.

The CDR3 region has the DNA TGTGCCAGCCAACCGGGGACACAACACACCGGGGAGCTGTTTTTT. Protein product: CASQPGTQHTGELFF. The chain recombines TRBV19 with TRBJ2-2, with D possibly matching TRBD1 (6 bases). Germline CDR1 is LNHDA and CDR2 is SQIVND (reference sequence). Trimming left V 9 bases short and J 3 bases short, with 17 bases between. CDR3 length: 15 residues.

The V and J genes are TRBV9 and TRBJ1-2, with D hard to call. V lost 4 bases, J lost 0 bases, and 16 bases lay in between. Germline V gene lookup returns CDR1 SGDLS and CDR2 YYNGEE. This CDR3 spans 16 amino acids. CDR3 DNA: TGTGCCAGCAGCCTATCGGCGCCCACAGCTAACTATGGCTACACCTTC. It codes for CASSLSAPTANYGYTF.

On this clone itself: At one boundary the junction diverges from the germline segment, which might be a read error. The rearrangement links TRBV10-3 to TRBJ1-1; maybe TRBD1 (5 bases). This CDR3 is 14 amino acids long. Germline V CDR1 and CDR2: ENHRY, SYGVKD. CDR3 sequence (DNA): TGTGCCAGCAGTGCAGGGAGGGGATGGCCTGAAGCTTTCTTT. This codes for CASSAGRGWPEAFF.

This clone showed up just once. The rearrangement links TRBV19 to TRBJ2-3; TRBD2 matches 8 bases. The V segment lost 5 bases and the J segment 3 bases; nucleotides outside the gene matches: 4. CDR1 and CDR2 from the germline V gene are LNHDA and SQIVND (reference sequence). CDR3 length: 14 amino acids. Here the CDR3 DNA reads TGTGCCAGTAGTTCTAGCGGGCCGACAGATACGCAGTATTTT. Translating it yields CASSSSGPTDTQYF.